The clone carrying this TCR beta chain has ten or more counts. This sample was taken from a study of early T cells in non-severe SARS-CoV-2 infection. Study-level information: Sequencing of bulk RNA from unsorted whole blood was done, without chain pairing.

Each cDNA molecule carried a unique molecular identifier. TCRdb used MiXCR to reprocess the 5' RACE reads, holding one entry per CDR3 protein. The sample has about 94,000 distinct CDR3 sequences; under 15% are singletons. This clonotype was sampled from an adult who was a healthcare worker with PCR-confirmed SARS-CoV-2 infection or an uninfected control (not recorded which). The specimen sequenced was whole blood.

CDR3 nucleotide sequence: TGTGCCAGCAGAGGCAACAGGGCGGGGAACACCGGGGAGCTGTTTTTT. It encodes CASRGNRAGNTGELFF. The chain couples TRBV28 to TRBJ2-2; possibly TRBD1 for D (6 bases). The CDR3 is made up of 16 amino acids. From germline, CDR1 is MDHEN and CDR2 SYDVKM. V was shortened by 6 bases and J by 1 base, with 15 bases between the two germline ends. Looking up the rest from reference TRBV28 and TRBJ2-2 gives the full variable domain: DVKVTQSSRYLVKRTGEKVFLECVQDMDHENMFWYRQDPGLGLRLIYFSYDVKMKEKGDIPEGYSVSREKKERFSLILESASTNQTSMYLCASRGNRAGNTGELFFGEGSRLTVL.